One sample yielded the 20 T cell receptor beta chains listed below, sequenced in a study of breast tumors, draining lymph nodes, adjacent tissues. Samples came from axillary lymph nodes draining the breast cancer. MiXCR was run by TCRdb on the multiplex PCR reads, yielding one entry per CDR3 protein. The table lists around 230,000 distinct CDR3 sequences, 30% to 35% of them singletons, with under 4.5% in the top ten. Material: axillary lymph node tissue. The receptors were gathered from a female donor with breast cancer. Some clones in this sample may be carry-over from other donors' samples.

This clonotype was seen many times. The chain recombines TRBV7-9 with TRBJ1-4; 7 bases match TRBD1. Unmatched junction bases numbered 6, after V lost 5 bases and J lost 0 bases. Germline-derived CDR1 and CDR2 are SEHNR and FQNEAQ (reference sequence). This CDR3 is 16 amino acids long. The chain's CDR3 is CASSLLTGATNEKLFF. Written as DNA, the CDR3 is TGTGCCAGCAGCCTACTAACAGGGGCAACTAATGAAAAACTGTTTTTT.

This clonotype was detected many times. The V and J genes are TRBV20-1 and TRBJ2-1; 15 bases align to TRBD2. CDR3 length: 17 residues. The junction had 3 bases not matched to a gene; V was cut back by 2 bases and J by 1 base. The germline CDR1 and CDR2 sequences are DFQATT and SNEGSKA (reference sequence). The CDR3 DNA reads as TGCAGTGCTAGAAGGACTAGCGGGAGGGCGTCCTACAATGAGCAGTTCTTC. Translating it yields CSARRTSGRASYNEQFF.

This clonotype is a singleton in its sample. It may be a read error: a sequence one base away is much more abundant. This chain joins TRBV9 and TRBJ2-7; D is uncertain. The CDR3 loop spans 14 amino acids. V shed 0 bases and J shed 7 bases, with 14 bases lying between them. Looked up from germline, CDR1 is SGDLS and CDR2 is YYNGEE. The CDR3 sequence is CASSVDLAYNEQYF. The CDR3, as DNA: TGTGCCAGCAGCGTAGATTTAGCCTACAATGAGCAGTACTTC.

Concerning this clonotype: This may be a read error, as it is one base from a much larger clone. The chain joins TRBV14 to TRBJ2-3; D is ambiguous. The V and J ends lost 1 base and 4 bases respectively, with 3 bases between them. This CDR3 region has 12 residues. Germline CDR1 reads SGHDN; CDR2 reads FVKESK. The CDR3: CASSQVSDTQYF. CDR3 bases: TGTGCCAGCAGCCAAGTCTCAGATACGCAGTATTTT.

This clonotype showed up just a few times. The CDR3 DNA reads TGTGCCGCATGGCTTTTGGAGTCTGGGGCCAACGTCCTGACTTTC. Protein sequence: CAAWLLESGANVLTF. The chain combines TRBV6-1 with TRBJ2-6; no firm D call. Trimming shortened V by 11 bases and J by 1 base, and 15 bases separated the two germline ends. From germline, CDR1 is MNHNS and CDR2 SASEGT. The CDR3 loop spans 15 amino acids.

The rearrangement links TRBV7-9 to TRBJ1-2; D is possibly TRBD1 (5 bases). CDR1 SEHNR and CDR2 FQNEAQ come from the germline V gene (reference sequence). CDR3 size: 14 residues. V lost 9 bases, J lost 7 bases, and 21 bases lay in between. The CDR3 DNA is TGTGCCAGTGGCACGACCAGGGCCCCTGGTGGCTACACCTTC. Encoded protein: CASGTTRAPGGYTF.

Comment on this clonotype: A clone one base away is much larger, so this may be a read error. The rearrangement links TRBV6-6 to TRBJ2-2, with D perhaps TRBD1 (6 bases). The V gene lost 5 bases and the J gene lost 2 bases, with 15 bases spanning the gap. Looked up from germline, CDR1 is MNHNY and CDR2 is SVGAGI (reference sequence). The CDR3 contains 16 residues. CDR3 loop: CASSQVTGGNTGELFF. CDR3 nucleotide sequence: TGTGCCAGCAGTCAAGTGACAGGTGGTAACACCGGGGAGCTGTTTTTT.

The chain joins TRBV2 to TRBJ1-4; no clear D. The CDR3 has 14 residues. Trimming took 6 bases from V and 5 from J, leaving 13 bases between them. Germline V CDR1 and CDR2: SNHLY, FYNNEI. The CDR3 protein is CASRFGGRNEKLFF. The CDR3, as DNA: TGTGCCAGCAGGTTCGGCGGGAGAAATGAAAAACTGTTTTTT.

This clonotype was counted many times. CDR3 residues: CSVTAGESYEQYF. DNA of the CDR3: TGCAGCGTTACGGCAGGGGAGAGTTACGAGCAGTACTTC. V and J are TRBV29-1 and TRBJ2-7, with D maybe TRBD1 (6 bases). This CDR3 region has 13 residues. The V and J ends lost 5 bases and 4 bases respectively, with 15 bases between them. Per germline, CDR1 SQVTM and CDR2 ANQGSEA.

This clonotype was seen at least ten times. As DNA, the CDR3 is TGCAGTGCTAGCGCCGCGGGGGGCCAGGGACACGAGCAGTACTTC. Its translation: CSASAAGGQGHEQYF. The V call is TRBV20-1, the J call TRBJ2-7; 8 bases are a match to TRBD2. This CDR3 has 15 residues. With V trimmed by 3 bases and J by 5 bases, 12 bases remained unmatched. Germline CDR1 DFQATT, CDR2 SNEGSKA (reference sequence).

This clonotype has just a few counts. The V and J genes are TRBV6-1 and TRBJ1-2, with TRBD1 matching 7 bases. Losses at the gene ends were 0 bases for V and 5 bases for J; bases not matched to a gene: 6. CDR1 and CDR2 from the germline V gene are MNHNS and SASEGT. The CDR3 runs 15 residues. The CDR3 bases are TGTGCCAGCAGTGAAGCGCCCGGGACAGCTTATGGCTACACCTTC. As protein: CASSEAPGTAYGYTF.

In this sample, this clonotype turned up many times. V gene TRBV20-1 combines with J gene TRBJ1-5; possible D gene TRBD1, 6 bases. V was shortened by 1 base and J by 2 bases, with 12 bases between the two germline ends. Germline CDR1 is DFQATT and CDR2 is SNEGSKA (reference sequence). CDR3 length: 15 amino acids. For the CDR3, the DNA is TGCAGTGCTAGAGGGAAACAGGGTCGCAATCAGCCCCAGCATTTT. The encoded protein is CSARGKQGRNQPQHF.

The table lists this clonotype with many counts. V is TRBV27 and J is TRBJ2-1, with 11 bases lining up with TRBD1. The CDR3 loop spans 14 amino acids. Unmatched junction bases numbered 6, after V lost 4 bases and J lost 10 bases. From germline, CDR1 is MNHEY and CDR2 SMNVEV (reference sequence). CDR3 nucleotide sequence: TGTGCCAGCAGTTACGGACAGGGGGCGCACGAGCAGTTCTTC. This codes for CASSYGQGAHEQFF.

In its sample, this clonotype was seen many times. The chain couples TRBV11-3 to TRBJ2-1; TRBD2 aligns across 9 bases. Germline trimming cut 5 bases from V and 3 bases from J; bases unmatched to any gene: 8. Germline V gene sequence: CDR1 SGHNT, CDR2 YENEEA. CDR3 length: 16 residues. The CDR3 region has the DNA TGTGCCAGCAGCCCCTGGACTAGCGAAGACTACAATGAGCAGTTCTTC. Amino acid sequence: CASSPWTSEDYNEQFF.

This clonotype showed up many times. The chain is built from TRBV19 and TRBJ2-2; maybe TRBD2 (6 bases). In germline, CDR1 is LNHDA, CDR2 SQIVND (reference sequence). Trimming stripped 5 bases from V and 7 bases from J, with 14 bases between. CDR3 size: 14 residues. The CDR3 region is CASSLSSEYGELFF. The CDR3 DNA is TGTGCCAGTAGTTTATCTAGCGAGTACGGGGAGCTGTTTTTT.

CDR3 DNA: TGTGCCAGCAGCGTTGGGACAGGGGAATATGGCTACACCTTC. This translates into CASSVGTGEYGYTF. The V call is TRBV9, the J call TRBJ1-2; 10 bases are shared with TRBD1. CDR1 is SGDLS and CDR2 is YYNGEE in the germline V gene. Germline trimming cut 2 bases from V and 5 bases from J; bases unmatched to any gene: 3. The CDR3 is made up of 14 amino acids.

Worth noting for this clonotype: The junction differs from germline at one of its ends, possibly a read error. The rearrangement links TRBV28 to TRBJ2-7; D possibly corresponds to TRBD1 (5 bases). Germline CDR1 reads MDHEN; CDR2 reads SYDVKM. The CDR3 is made up of 12 amino acids. For the CDR3, the DNA is TGTGCCAGCCCTGAACAGGCCTACAAGCAGTACTTC. It encodes CASPEQAYKQYF.

This clonotype was detected ten times or more. The chain joins TRBV29-1 to TRBJ2-3; either TRBD1 or TRBD2 may fit D (5 bases each). Per the germline V gene, CDR1 is SQVTM and CDR2 is ANQGSEA. The V end lost 4 bases, the J end lost 3 bases, and 17 bases lay between the germline ends. This CDR3 region has 15 residues. CDR3 in amino acids: CSVVTSGWGTDTQYF. The CDR3 DNA sequence: TGCAGCGTTGTAACCTCGGGATGGGGGACAGATACGCAGTATTTT.

The J gene is TRBJ2-6, the V gene TRBV4-2, with D tentatively TRBD1 (5 bases). Trimming left V 0 bases short and J 2 bases short, with 5 bases between. This CDR3 is built from 15 residues. CDR1 and CDR2 from the germline V gene are LGHNA and YNFKEQ. The CDR3 here is CASSQEQAGANVLTF. CDR3 DNA sequence: TGTGCCAGCAGCCAAGAACAGGCTGGGGCCAACGTCCTGACTTTC.

This clonotype has ten or more counts. Here the CDR3 DNA reads TGTGCCAGCAGTTACGGGGGACCTGGAAACACCATATATTTT. It specifies CASSYGGPGNTIYF. The chain is built from TRBV6-5 and TRBJ1-3; D may be TRBD1 (5 bases). This CDR3 is 14 amino acids long. Looked up from germline, CDR1 is MNHEY and CDR2 is SVGAGI. Trimming cost V 2 bases and J 2 bases, with 7 bases left between them.